This TCR beta chain stems from a study of spatial heterogeneity in lung cancer. Study-level background: Sequencing covered available follow-up PBMC samples collected a median of about two years after resection.

Each CDR3 protein gets one entry after TCRdb re-called the 5' RACE reads with MiXCR. Of about 2,500 distinct CDR3 sequences in the sample, around half were seen once. Concerning this clonotype: This beta chain was picked up by a library intended for alpha chains and is off target, so its count carries little meaning.

Documented time point: blood at routine non-recurrence follow-up after resection. Frozen PBMC, nontumor lung or tumor provided whole RNA, which was sequenced unsorted. Germline V gene data show CDR1 as SGDLS and CDR2 as YYNGEE. Trimming stripped 0 bases from V and 6 bases from J, with 6 bases between. This CDR3 is 13 amino acids long. The input for sequencing was PBMCs, taken at follow-up. The chain is built from TRBV9 and TRBJ2-2; the D gene is possibly TRBD2 (6 bases). The sequence was obtained from a female donor with early-stage non-small cell lung cancer. The CDR3, as DNA: TGTGCCAGCAGCGTAGGCGGGGCCGGGGAGCTGTTTTTT. Residues: CASSVGGAGELFF.